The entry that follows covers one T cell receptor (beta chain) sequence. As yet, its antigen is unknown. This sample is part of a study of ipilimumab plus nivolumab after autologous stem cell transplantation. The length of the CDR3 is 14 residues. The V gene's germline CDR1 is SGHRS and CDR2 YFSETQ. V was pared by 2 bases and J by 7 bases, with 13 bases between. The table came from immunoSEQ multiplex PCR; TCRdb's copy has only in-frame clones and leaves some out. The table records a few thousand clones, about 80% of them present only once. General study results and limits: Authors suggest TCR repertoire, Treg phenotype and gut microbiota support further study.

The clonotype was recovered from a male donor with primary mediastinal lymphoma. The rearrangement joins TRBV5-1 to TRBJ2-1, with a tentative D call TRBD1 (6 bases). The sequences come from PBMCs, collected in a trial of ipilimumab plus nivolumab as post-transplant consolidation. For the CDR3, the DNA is TGCGCCAGCAGCTTCCAGGGGCCGAGGAATGAGCAGTTCTTC. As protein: CASSFQGPRNEQFF.